This TCR beta chain is from a study of cytomegalovirus exposure and HLA in healthy donors. Whole-study results and caveats: Diagnosis of cytomegalovirus status made by the classifier reportedly showed high specificity and sensitivity. A few CMV-associated chains proved CMV antigen-specific in vitro. Among TCR sequences, most were rare, though some public TCRs appeared in many donors.

This clone has a single count. Its target is not known. Sequencing was performed with immunoSEQ multiplex PCR; in TCRdb, only in-frame clones are kept and a portion is missing. The sample lists about 330,000 clones; approximately 86% were seen once. The germline gives CDR1 SGHTA, CDR2 FQGNSA. V shed 2 bases and J 3 bases; nucleotides not matched to a gene: 1. This CDR3 is 14 amino acids long. The chain couples TRBV7-2 to TRBJ2-7; TRBD2 matches at 10 bases. Sequenced material: PBMCs. The sequence was obtained from a woman aged 25 to 45 in good health and CMV-seropositive. The CDR3 DNA reads as TGTGCCAGCAGCTTACAGCGGGGGGGCTACGAGCAGTACTTC. Its translation: CASSLQRGGYEQYF.